A selection of T cell receptor beta chains follows, all from one sample in a study of blood T cell repertoires in COVID-19. Using immunoSEQ multiplex PCR, the repertoire was profiled, and TCRdb retains in-frame clones only, with some absent. The data contain about 130,000 clones, roughly 81% of them singletons. Sequencing was done on a sample of peripheral blood. The receptors were sampled from a human donor in a cohort sampled during active COVID-19. Both conserved end residues are trimmed from each CDR3.

ASSDRVNTIY,TRBV25-1,TRBJ1-3
ASSQNRVSSPLH,TRBV6-5,TRBJ1-6
ASSLDTRGKLF,TRBV5-4,TRBJ1-4
ASSHSGGFQETQY,TRBV3-1/TRBV3-2,TRBJ2-5
ASSPPLRDVYGYT,TRBV18,TRBJ1-2
ASSQELNNEQF,TRBV3-1/TRBV3-2,TRBJ2-1
ARTAGGARADTQY,TRBV5-5,TRBJ2-3
ASGGQGIDTGELF,TRBV19,TRBJ2-2
AWSDLGQGANTEAF,TRBV30,TRBJ1-1
ASSTGGRSLIQETQY,TRBV2,TRBJ2-5
ASSLEASSYNEQF,TRBV7-9,TRBJ2-1
ASSYGGGGGNTIY,TRBV7-2,TRBJ1-3
ATSRDRIGTQY,TRBV15,TRBJ2-3
ASSEVGGVNTEAF,TRBV7-2,TRBJ1-1
ASGTTGPSGANVLT,TRBV27,TRBJ2-6
ASSFSDRDNQPQH,TRBV6-6,TRBJ1-5
ASSQGGRVGANVLT,TRBV3-1/TRBV3-2,TRBJ2-6
ASSPRQGIYEQY,TRBV18,TRBJ2-7
ASSQETDYFYEQY,TRBV4-1,TRBJ2-7
ASSLFPSGTNTEAF,TRBV7-6,TRBJ1-1
AWSIPGQDPYNEQF,TRBV30,TRBJ2-1
ASSSRDRTNYGYT,TRBV19,TRBJ1-2
ASSYSIGSGYSGVDEQY,TRBV6-2/TRBV6-3,TRBJ2-7
ASSYREGETQY,TRBV7-9,TRBJ2-5
ASSPTGGNYGYT,TRBV5-1,TRBJ1-2
ASSQRLNWGFTEAF,TRBV11-2,TRBJ1-1
ASTKDRAENTEAF,TRBV5-1,TRBJ1-1
ASSLDVARRDTQY,TRBV7-8,TRBJ2-3
ASSLTGEGGYT,TRBV5-1,TRBJ1-2
SASDDRGDNQPQH,TRBV20-1,TRBJ1-5
ATSRNQQGVSSYNEQF,TRBV15,TRBJ2-1
ASREEAGYPYSPLH,TRBV11-1,TRBJ1-6
ASSPRTSGAYEQY,TRBV7-2,TRBJ2-7
ASLHRVGYT,TRBV6-4,TRBJ1-2
ASSSGTGRYEQY,TRBV7-3,TRBJ2-7
ASSSGQGTTEAF,TRBV5-1,TRBJ1-1
ASSWMRTSGPLGDEQF,TRBV7-9,TRBJ2-1
ATSTERGYGYT,TRBV6-4,TRBJ1-2
ASSFDKGSGYT,TRBV12-3/TRBV12-4,TRBJ1-2
ASSLGYRDNEQF,TRBV5-1,TRBJ2-1
ASSYETGGNEKLF,TRBV5-1,TRBJ1-4
ASSLNGGRDTDTQY,TRBV27,TRBJ2-3
ASTEPPGNTEAF,TRBV6-5,TRBJ1-1
ASRPQGDTEAF,TRBV19,TRBJ1-1
ASSRDRTSETQY,TRBV27,TRBJ2-5
ASSPPGSPFYGYT,TRBV7-9,TRBJ1-2
ASTPGGGSNTEAF,TRBV5-4,TRBJ1-1
AWDAGPEYNEQF,TRBV30,TRBJ2-1
ASSKVTVSSGANVLT,TRBV19,TRBJ2-6
ASSETATNEKLF,TRBV2,TRBJ1-4